The TCR beta chain described here comes from a study of T cell responses to AZD1222 COVID-19 vaccine. Broader study findings: Recipients of two AZD1222 doses showed rising Spike-specific TCR breadth and depth.

Sequencing was performed with immunoSEQ multiplex PCR; in TCRdb, only in-frame clones are kept and a portion is missing. The data contain about 140,000 clones, around 90% of them seen just once; the ten biggest clones take up roughly 2%. Remarks on this clone: The antigen is unknown.

The ends were cut back, 5 bases at V and 5 bases at J, with 13 bases in the middle. Germline CDR1 SGHTA, CDR2 FQGNSA. The CDR3 loop spans 14 amino acids. This chain connects TRBV7-2 to TRBJ1-5; a possible D gene is TRBD1 (5 bases). This TCR derives from an adult in good health. This sample comprised peripheral blood, obtained on day 0 of AZD1222 vaccination. CDR3 residues: CASSPAGGYQPQHF. DNA for the CDR3: TGTGCCAGCAGCCCCGCGGGGGGGTATCAGCCCCAGCATTTT.